These 31 T cell receptor beta chains came from one sample sequenced in a study of PD-1 blockade in mismatch repair-deficient tumors. Generated by immunoSEQ multiplex PCR, the TCRdb table keeps only in-frame clones and is missing some. The data contain tens of thousands of clones, about 83% of them singletons. Sample: peripheral blood, taken 2 weeks after starting pembrolizumab. The origin of the receptors is an adult with mismatch repair-deficient cancer.

The chain combines TRBV9 with TRBJ2-2; possible D gene TRBD1, 5 bases. Between the trimmed V and J ends, which lost 1 base and 0 bases, there was a span of 7 bases. The CDR3 is made up of 15 amino acids. Looked up from germline, CDR1 is SGDLS and CDR2 is YYNGEE. The CDR3 DNA reads as TGTGCCAGCAGCGTAAGGGGCGCGAACACCGGGGAGCTGTTTTTT. The encoded protein is CASSVRGANTGELFF.

The table lists this clone with a few counts. The chain carries TRBV7-8 and TRBJ1-2; D ambiguous. V was shortened by 0 bases and J by 2 bases, with 25 bases between the two germline ends. This CDR3 contains 20 residues. Per the germline V gene, CDR1 is SGHVS and CDR2 is FQNEAQ. The CDR3 sequence is CASSLAELISFGSDNYGYTF. The CDR3 bases are TGTGCCAGCAGCTTAGCAGAGTTAATAAGTTTTGGTAGTGACAACTATGGCTACACCTTC. The full variable domain, in which reference TRBV7-8 and TRBJ1-2 provide the parts outside the CDR3, is GAGVSQSPRYKVAKRGQDVALRCDPISGHVSLFWYQQALGQGPEFLTYFQNEAQLDKSGLPSDRFFAERPEGSVSTLKIQRTQQEDSAVYLCASSLAELISFGSDNYGYTFGSGTRLTVV.

This clone was detected only a few times. The J gene is TRBJ1-4, the V gene TRBV4-3; TRBD1 agrees at 9 bases. Germline CDR1 reads LGHNA; CDR2 reads YSLEER. J lost 4 bases, V lost 1 base, and 7 bases had no gene match. CDR3 length: 17 amino acids. CDR3 sequence: CASSQGVPGQGNEKLFF. Here the CDR3 DNA reads TGCGCCAGCAGCCAAGGTGTGCCGGGACAGGGTAATGAAAAACTGTTTTTT.

This clone was seen once. The chain joins TRBV6-5 to TRBJ2-2, with D hard to call. Germline V gene lookup returns CDR1 MNHEY and CDR2 SVGAGI. The CDR3 totals 12 residues. V was clipped by 6 bases and J by 8 bases, with 10 bases between them. CDR3 protein: CASSMQTGELFF. The CDR3 DNA reads as TGTGCCAGCAGCATGCAGACGGGGGAGCTGTTTTTT.

This chain joins TRBV7-9 and TRBJ1-1; possibly TRBD1 for D (6 bases). V shed 5 bases and J shed 0 bases, with 19 bases lying between them. The CDR3 loop spans 17 amino acids. The germline V gene has CDR1 SEHNR and CDR2 FQNEAQ (reference sequence). CDR3 coding DNA: TGTGCCAGCAGCCGTTCCCAGGGGTCCCTTTTGAACACTGAAGCTTTCTTT. This translates into CASSRSQGSLLNTEAFF.

The chain recombines TRBV5-4 with TRBJ1-1; possible D gene TRBD1, 5 bases. Trimming pared 0 bases from V and 4 bases from J, leaving 7 bases between. CDR1 SGHNT and CDR2 YYREEE come from the germline V gene (reference sequence). The CDR3 spans 13 residues. The CDR3 spells CASSLGQFTEAFF. CDR3 DNA: TGTGCCAGCAGCTTGGGACAGTTCACTGAAGCTTTCTTT.

The chain employs TRBV6-1 and TRBJ2-7; 11 nucleotides agree with TRBD2. V shed 4 bases and J 0 bases; nucleotides not matched to a gene: 2. Germline CDR1 reads MNHNS; CDR2 reads SASEGT. The CDR3 sequence is 15 residues long. DNA of the CDR3: TGTGCCAGCAGTGCCGGGACTAGCGGCTCCTACGAGCAGTACTTC. Protein product: CASSAGTSGSYEQYF.

The genes are TRBV6-5 and TRBJ2-2; no reliable D call. The V and J ends lost 0 bases and 2 bases respectively, with 10 bases between them. Germline lookup yields CDR1 MNHEY and CDR2 SVGAGI. The CDR3 consists of 16 residues. DNA of the CDR3: TGTGCCAGCAGTTACTCGAGTTTAAGAAACACCGGGGAGCTGTTTTTT. It translates to CASSYSSLRNTGELFF.

The chain carries TRBV7-9 and TRBJ1-1, with 7 bases identical to TRBD1. Germline V lookup: CDR1 SEHNR, CDR2 FQNEAQ (reference sequence). The V gene end was trimmed by 3 bases and the J gene end by 4 bases; junction bases not matched to a gene: 5. CDR3 size: 14 residues. CDR3 sequence reads: CASSFQQGSTEAFF. In DNA, the CDR3 is TGTGCCAGCAGCTTTCAACAGGGGTCCACTGAAGCTTTCTTT.

V and J are TRBV10-3 and TRBJ1-4, with 8 bases fitting TRBD1. Trimming at V came to 0 bases and at J to 4 bases, leaving 4 bases not matched to a gene. The germline gives CDR1 ENHRY, CDR2 SYGVKD. The CDR3 contains 16 residues. The DNA of the CDR3 is TGTGCCATCAGTGAGTCGAGCGGACAGGGTAATGAAAAACTGTTTTTT. Translating gives CAISESSGQGNEKLFF.

The gene calls are TRBV7-9 and TRBJ2-3, with D possibly being TRBD2 (6 bases). Germline CDR1 is SEHNR and CDR2 is FQNEAQ (reference sequence). Trimming pared 5 bases from V and 1 base from J, leaving 16 bases between. This CDR3 spans 16 amino acids. The CDR3 coding sequence is TGTGCCAGCAGCCGTTTCGTAGCGGAGGGCACAGATACGCAGTATTTT. It specifies CASSRFVAEGTDTQYF.

There are a few counts of this clone. This chain links TRBV19 with TRBJ2-7; weak D call: TRBD2 (6 bases). From germline, CDR1 is LNHDA and CDR2 SQIVND (reference sequence). Trimming left V 7 bases short and J 0 bases short, with 13 bases between. The CDR3 totals 14 residues. The CDR3 sequence is CASTVSGDSYEQYF. CDR3 in DNA: TGTGCCAGTACGGTATCGGGAGACTCCTACGAGCAGTACTTC.

The chain is built from TRBV9 and TRBJ2-7, with a possible D match to TRBD2 (5 bases). Trimming pared 0 bases from V and 0 bases from J, leaving 7 bases between. CDR1 is SGDLS and CDR2 is YYNGEE in the germline V gene. CDR3 length equals 14 residues. This CDR3 is CASSVGGFSYEQYF. CDR3 DNA sequence: TGTGCCAGCAGCGTAGGCGGGTTCTCCTACGAGCAGTACTTC. The variable domain in full, with the rest retrieved from reference TRBV9 and TRBJ2-7, is DSGVTQTPKHLITATGQRVTLRCSPRSGDLSVYWYQQSLDQGLQFLIQYYNGEERAKGNILERFSAQQFPDLHSELNLSSLELGDSALYFCASSVGGFSYEQYFGPGTRLTVT.

In this sample, this clone turned up a few times. The J gene is TRBJ2-1, the V gene TRBV6-6; no definite D call. The CDR3 runs 15 residues. Trimming shortened V by 0 bases and J by 10 bases, and 16 bases separated the two germline ends. Germline-derived CDR1 and CDR2 are MNHNY and SVGAGI (reference sequence). The CDR3 DNA reads TGTGCCAGCAGTTACTCGGAGACCCCCGGCAGCGAGCAGTTCTTC. Translating gives CASSYSETPGSEQFF.

This clone has only one observation. The V call is TRBV7-9, the J call TRBJ2-1; TRBD2 aligns across 8 bases. Germline loops: CDR1 SEHNR, CDR2 FQNEAQ (reference sequence). V lost 8 bases, J lost 2 bases, and 14 bases stayed unmatched. This CDR3 has 17 amino acids. The CDR3 bases are TGTGCCAGCGTAGGGGCAGCGGGAGCAACAACCTACAATGAGCAGTTCTTC. Encoded protein: CASVGAAGATTYNEQFF.

The chain links TRBV13 to TRBJ1-3, with 10 bases that match TRBD1. Germline V lookup: CDR1 PRHDT, CDR2 FYEKMQ (reference sequence). V was clipped by 4 bases and J by 7 bases; unmatched bases: 7. The CDR3 length is 15 residues. The CDR3 nucleotides are TGTGCCAGCAGCTCCTGGGACAGGGGCAGGAACACCATATATTTT. This sequence encodes CASSSWDRGRNTIYF. Using reference TRBV13 and TRBJ1-3 for the parts outside the CDR3, the full variable domain is AAGVIQSPRHLIKEKRETATLKCYPIPRHDTVYWYQQGPGQDPQFLISFYEKMQSDKGSIPDRFSAQQFSDYHSELNMSSLELGDSALYFCASSSWDRGRNTIYFGEGSWLTVV.

J is TRBJ1-3 and V is TRBV19; TRBD1 matches at 8 bases. The CDR3 totals 18 residues. CDR1 is LNHDA and CDR2 is SQIVND in the germline V gene (reference sequence). Trimming at V came to 10 bases and at J to 1 base, leaving 18 bases not matched to a gene. In nucleotides, the CDR3 is TGTGCCACCGTAGCTCCGGGACAGGCAGTTTTTTCTGGAAACACCATATATTTT. It codes for CATVAPGQAVFSGNTIYF.

The V and J genes are TRBV6-5 and TRBJ2-6; D not certain. This CDR3 is built from 15 residues. The ends were cut back, 4 bases at V and 2 bases at J, with 9 bases in the middle. Germline CDR1 reads MNHEY; CDR2 reads SVGAGI. This CDR3 is CASSWGRTGANVLTF. The CDR3 DNA follows: TGTGCCAGCAGTTGGGGTAGAACTGGGGCCAACGTCCTGACTTTC.

V usage is TRBV7-9 and J usage is TRBJ1-1; D perhaps matches TRBD1 (6 bases). V dropped 11 bases and J dropped 4 bases, with 17 bases sitting between them. This CDR3 has 13 amino acids. Germline CDR1 reads SEHNR; CDR2 reads FQNEAQ (reference sequence). CDR3 in amino acids: CAGGRGATTEAFF. The CDR3 bases are TGTGCCGGGGGCCGGGGGGCGACCACTGAAGCTTTCTTT.

The chain has TRBV7-9 and TRBJ1-3; D call uncertain. Germline CDR1 SEHNR, CDR2 FQNEAQ (reference sequence). The CDR3 has 16 amino acids. V was clipped by 3 bases and J by 3 bases, with 15 bases between them. The CDR3 sequence is CASSFDYGLRGNTIYF. In DNA, the CDR3 is TGTGCCAGCAGCTTCGATTACGGGCTGCGTGGAAACACCATATATTTT.

J is TRBJ2-7 and V is TRBV6-1; the D gene is possibly TRBD2 (6 bases). The CDR3 has 13 amino acids. Per germline, CDR1 MNHNS and CDR2 SASEGT. The germline V and J ends were trimmed by 7 bases and 3 bases, with 13 bases remaining between them. CDR3: CASTNGGYYEQYF. In nucleotides, the CDR3 is TGTGCCAGCACAAACGGAGGGTACTACGAGCAGTACTTC.

The gene calls are TRBV6-6 and TRBJ1-2, with TRBD1 matching over 7 bases. J was trimmed by 7 bases and V by 2 bases; bases with no gene match: 10. The germline V gene encodes CDR1 MNHNY and CDR2 SVGAGI (reference sequence). The CDR3 is made up of 15 amino acids. CDR3 residues: CASSYQGQPTSGYTF. CDR3 bases: TGTGCCAGCAGTTACCAGGGACAGCCGACTAGTGGCTACACCTTC.

The V and J genes are TRBV6-6 and TRBJ2-7; 8 bases agree with TRBD2. Germline loops: CDR1 MNHNY, CDR2 SVGAGI (reference sequence). The V and J ends lost 5 bases and 5 bases, in that order; junction bases with no gene match: 5. The CDR3 covers 13 residues. CDR3 region: CASSDGRAHEQYF. The CDR3 bases are TGTGCCAGCAGTGACGGGAGGGCCCACGAGCAGTACTTC.

The rearrangement joins TRBV4-2 to TRBJ1-1; D possibly corresponds to TRBD1 (6 bases). This CDR3 is 15 amino acids long. Trimming left V 1 base short and J 3 bases short, with 12 bases between. CDR1 and CDR2 from the germline V gene are LGHNA and YNFKEQ. The DNA for the CDR3 is TGTGCCAGCAGCCAAGCACAGGGAAGAGACACTGAAGCTTTCTTT. Protein product: CASSQAQGRDTEAFF.

This chain uses TRBV5-1 with TRBJ2-5, with 10 nucleotides matching TRBD1. Unmatched junction bases numbered 7, after V lost 0 bases and J lost 5 bases. CDR1 SGHRS and CDR2 YFSETQ come from the germline V gene. This CDR3 region has 16 residues. The CDR3 here is CASSLASGQGLETQYF. The DNA of the CDR3 is TGCGCCAGCAGCTTGGCCTCGGGACAGGGGTTGGAGACCCAGTACTTC.

J is TRBJ1-4 and V is TRBV4-1, with a possible D match to TRBD1 (6 bases). Germline V gene data show CDR1 as MGHRA and CDR2 as YSYEKL. V gave up 3 bases and J gave up 7 bases, with 21 bases separating them. The CDR3 contains 17 residues. The CDR3 nucleotides are TGCGCCAGCAGCCAGATTATCCAGACAGGTAAACGTGAAAAACTGTTTTTT. Translated: CASSQIIQTGKREKLFF.

The chain has TRBV29-1 and TRBJ2-1; D gene unclear. CDR3 size: 15 residues. Trimming removed 4 bases at V and 5 bases at J, with 18 bases between. Germline CDR1 reads SQVTM; CDR2 reads ANQGSEA. The CDR3 sequence: CSVVPNGRPHNEQFF. CDR3 nucleotides: TGCAGCGTTGTGCCCAATGGTAGGCCCCACAATGAGCAGTTCTTC.

This chain connects TRBV5-6 to TRBJ2-7; TRBD2 matches 9 bases. The CDR3 covers 15 residues. CDR1 is SGHDT, CDR2 YYEEEE, per germline. V lost 4 bases and J lost 4; bases outside the gene matches: 9. The CDR3 DNA sequence: TGTGCCAGCAGCGCGGGGGGGACTAGCAGGTACGAGCAGTACTTC. Residues: CASSAGGTSRYEQYF.

The J gene is TRBJ2-7, the V gene TRBV15; D is undetermined. Per germline, CDR1 LNHNV and CDR2 YYDKDF (reference sequence). Trimming took off 5 bases at V and 5 bases at J, with 16 bases between the two ends. The CDR3 loop spans 14 amino acids. In nucleotides, the CDR3 is TGTGCCACCAGCCGTACACCCCTGGTCCACGAGCAGTACTTC. It codes for CATSRTPLVHEQYF. The whole variable domain, remainder taken from reference TRBV15 and TRBJ2-7, is DAMVIQNPRYQVTQFGKPVTLSCSQTLNHNVMYWYQQKSSQAPKLLFHYYDKDFNNEADTPDNFQSRRPNTSFCFLDIRSPGLGDTAMYLCATSRTPLVHEQYFGPGTRLTVT.

V is TRBV2 and J is TRBJ2-7; 7 nucleotides match TRBD2. Germline CDR1 SNHLY, CDR2 FYNNEI. The CDR3 totals 11 residues. V lost 10 bases to trimming and J lost 9 bases; unmatched junction nucleotides: 9. The CDR3 nucleotides read TGTGCCACCCGACTAGCACCGCGGCAGTACTTC. Protein sequence: CATRLAPRQYF.

This sequence joins TRBV9 and TRBJ2-1; D gene ambiguous. The CDR3 has 13 residues. The V gene's germline CDR1 is SGDLS and CDR2 YYNGEE. The germline V and J ends were trimmed by 4 bases and 5 bases, with 10 bases remaining between them. The CDR3 coding sequence is TGTGCCAGCAGCCCCCCGCTTGACAATGAGCAGTTCTTC. Translation gives CASSPPLDNEQFF.